Presented here are 25 T cell receptor beta chains from one specimen sequenced in a study of cytotoxic CD8 clonotypes in ibrutinib-treated CLL. Clones were read by immunoSEQ multiplex PCR, and TCRdb kept only the in-frame ones, dropping some. Of a few hundred thousand clones listed, 67% are singletons. The sequenced sample was PBMCs, obtained after 36 months of ibrutinib treatment. Receptors were obtained from a human donor with chronic lymphocytic leukemia.

The chain couples TRBV7-8 to TRBJ2-5; TRBD1 might be the D (6 bases). The CDR3 consists of 15 residues. Trimming took off 2 bases at V and 5 bases at J, with 15 bases between the two ends. From germline, CDR1 is SGHVS and CDR2 FQNEAQ. The CDR3 sequence is CASSLQPGVEETQYF. In DNA form, the CDR3 reads TGTGCCAGCAGCTTACAGCCAGGGGTTGAGGAGACCCAGTACTTC.

This sequence joins TRBV4-1 and TRBJ1-6; D might be TRBD1 (5 bases). Germline V gene sequence: CDR1 MGHRA, CDR2 YSYEKL. This CDR3 comprises 19 residues. With 0 bases removed from V and 10 bases from J, the gap between germline ends came to 25 bases. For the CDR3, the DNA is TGCGCCAGCAGCCAAGACGCCACCCTCGGCGTGCAGGGTGGATCACCCCTCCACTTT. It specifies CASSQDATLGVQGGSPLHF.

This clone appeared once. The CDR3 region is CASSRLGEQYF. CDR3 in DNA: TGTGCCAGCAGCCGCTTGGGGGAGCAGTACTTC. The chain has TRBV27 and TRBJ2-7; D uncertain. Germline V CDR1 and CDR2: MNHEY, SMNVEV (reference sequence). Trimming removed 6 bases at V and 7 bases at J, with 10 bases between. The CDR3 length is 11 residues.

On this clone itself: Mismatch with germline at one junction end may stem from a read error. The V call is TRBV10-1, the J call TRBJ2-1; D gene unclear. The CDR3 spans 12 residues. Germline-derived CDR1 and CDR2 are WNHNN and SYGVQD (reference sequence). CDR3 loop: CASSESSNEQFF. The CDR3 DNA sequence: TGCGCCAGCAGTGAGTCCTCCAATGAGCAGTTCTTC.

The CDR3 nucleotides are TGTGCCAGCAAAAGACAGGGATATAATTCACCCCTCCACTTT. Translating it yields CASKRQGYNSPLHF. The chain employs TRBV6-5 and TRBJ1-6, with 7 bases aligning to TRBD1. The V gene end was trimmed by 7 bases and the J gene end by 4 bases; junction bases not matched to a gene: 4. The CDR3 totals 14 residues. Germline V CDR1 and CDR2: MNHEY, SVGAGI.

The genes are TRBV5-4 and TRBJ2-3; D is unclear. The V end lost 0 bases, the J end lost 0 bases, and 8 bases lay between the germline ends. Germline V lookup: CDR1 SGHNT, CDR2 YYREEE (reference sequence). The CDR3 consists of 15 residues. CDR3 coding DNA: TGTGCCAGCAGCTTGGTCGGAGCTAGCACAGATACGCAGTATTTT. This gives the protein CASSLVGASTDTQYF. The entire variable domain, with the rest obtained from reference TRBV5-4 and TRBJ2-3, is as follows: ETGVTQSPTHLIKTRGQQVTLRCSSQSGHNTVSWYQQALGQGPQFIFQYYREEENGRGNFPPRFSGLQFPNYSSELNVNALELDDSALYLCASSLVGASTDTQYFGPGTRLTVL.

The rearrangement links TRBV4-2 to TRBJ1-5; perhaps TRBD1 as D (5 bases). In germline, CDR1 is LGHNA, CDR2 YNFKEQ. V lost 0 bases, J lost 1 base, and 10 bases lay in between. This CDR3 contains 16 residues. This chain's CDR3 is CASSQDHGGSNQPQHF. DNA for the CDR3: TGTGCCAGCAGCCAAGATCATGGGGGGAGCAATCAGCCCCAGCATTTT.

This chain links TRBV29-1 with TRBJ2-1, with 10 bases fitting TRBD2. The CDR3 contains 14 residues. Losses at the gene ends were 1 base for V and 8 bases for J; bases not matched to a gene: 5. The germline V gene encodes CDR1 SQVTM and CDR2 ANQGSEA. In nucleotides, the CDR3 is TGCAGCGTTGAAGTTAGAGCGGGGGGGGATGAGCAGTTCTTC. Its protein is CSVEVRAGGDEQFF.

The chain carries TRBV19 and TRBJ1-4, with D possibly being TRBD1 (5 bases). The V end was cut by 8 bases, the J end by 6 bases, with 13 bases between. Germline values: CDR1 LNHDA, CDR2 SQIVND (reference sequence). CDR3 length: 13 amino acids. The CDR3 sequence is CASYRRGDEKLFF. CDR3 coding DNA: TGTGCCAGTTACAGGAGAGGGGATGAAAAACTGTTTTTT.

This clone was recorded a few times. The V gene is TRBV10-3, the J gene TRBJ1-5; D not resolved. V gave up 0 bases and J gave up 2 bases, with 14 bases separating them. Germline V gene data show CDR1 as ENHRY and CDR2 as SYGVKD. CDR3 length: 17 amino acids. The CDR3 DNA is TGTGCCATCAGTGAGTCGGTTTTAGTCGAGGGCAATCAGCCCCAGCATTTT. Protein sequence: CAISESVLVEGNQPQHF.

This clone has a handful of counts. The chain links TRBV18 to TRBJ1-2, with D tentatively TRBD1 (6 bases). The length of the CDR3 is 15 residues. V lost 4 bases, J lost 6 bases, and 18 bases lay in between. CDR1 and CDR2 (germline): KGHSH, LQKENI. CDR3 in DNA: TGTGCCAGCTCACGAACGTCCGGGGGCGCAGATGGCTACACCTTC. It translates to CASSRTSGGADGYTF.

The rearrangement links TRBV19 to TRBJ1-4; TRBD1 matches at 7 bases. V lost 7 bases and J lost 0; bases outside the gene matches: 14. The CDR3 loop spans 18 amino acids. Per the germline V gene, CDR1 is LNHDA and CDR2 is SQIVND (reference sequence). The CDR3 is CASNEGQTTLSTNEKLFF. CDR3 DNA sequence: TGTGCCAGTAACGAGGGACAGACTACGCTTTCAACTAATGAAAAACTGTTTTTT.

The chain joins TRBV7-2 to TRBJ2-5, with 13 bases lining up with TRBD2. The ends lost 3 bases at V and 5 bases at J; junction bases unmatched: 6. The length of the CDR3 is 16 residues. Germline assignment: CDR1 SGHTA and CDR2 FQGNSA. This CDR3 is CASSFIPGLAGETQYF. The CDR3, as DNA: TGTGCCAGCAGCTTTATCCCGGGACTAGCGGGGGAGACCCAGTACTTC.

V is TRBV14 and J is TRBJ2-3; 7 bases line up with TRBD1. The germline gives CDR1 SGHDN, CDR2 FVKESK. There are 16 residues in the CDR3. V lost 4 bases and J lost 4; bases outside the gene matches: 11. The CDR3 loop reads CASSRQGVFSADTQYF. CDR3 DNA sequence: TGTGCCAGCAGCCGTCAGGGGGTTTTTTCGGCAGATACGCAGTATTTT.

In regard to this clone: The same CDR3 is also encoded by other DNA sequences in this sample. The gene calls are TRBV27 and TRBJ2-2; 11 bases are shared with TRBD2. Germline-derived CDR1 and CDR2 are MNHEY and SMNVEV (reference sequence). V gave up 8 bases and J gave up 1 base; unmatched junction bases: 3. The CDR3 contains 15 residues. The CDR3, as DNA: TGTGCCAGCTCCGGGACTAGCGGGAACACCGGGGAGCTGTTTTTT. It yields the protein CASSGTSGNTGELFF.

The chain combines TRBV5-1 with TRBJ2-7, with 7 positions matching TRBD1. Germline loops: CDR1 SGHRS, CDR2 YFSETQ. This CDR3 region has 15 residues. Trimming took 4 bases from V and 3 from J; bases not matched to a gene: 10. CDR3 in amino acids: CASSPLPGQFYEQYF. In DNA form, the CDR3 reads TGCGCCAGCAGCCCTCTCCCGGGACAGTTCTACGAGCAGTACTTC. Looking up the rest from reference TRBV5-1 and TRBJ2-7 gives the full variable domain: KAGVTQTPRYLIKTRGQQVTLSCSPISGHRSVSWYQQTPGQGLQFLFEYFSETQRNKGNFPGRFSGRQFSNSRSEMNVSTLELGDSALYLCASSPLPGQFYEQYFGPGTRLTVT.

The CDR3, as DNA: TGCAGCGTACTTCGGTCCCTGAACACTGAAGCTTTCTTT. Amino acid sequence: CSVLRSLNTEAFF. This chain uses TRBV29-1 with TRBJ1-1; D is unresolved. The CDR3 extends over 13 amino acids. V lost 6 bases and J 0 bases, leaving 11 bases between the germline ends. CDR1 SQVTM and CDR2 ANQGSEA come from the germline V gene.

The chain links TRBV6-5 to TRBJ2-7; D perhaps matches TRBD2 (5 bases). V lost 1 base to trimming and J lost 0 bases, with 10 bases between them. The CDR3 contains 15 residues. Germline values: CDR1 MNHEY, CDR2 SVGAGI. Here the CDR3 DNA reads TGTGCCAGCAGTTACTTCGGGGTGGGCTCCTACGAGCAGTACTTC. Encoded protein: CASSYFGVGSYEQYF.

The chain combines TRBV6-1 with TRBJ2-3; no clear D gene. Between the trimmed V and J ends, which lost 2 bases and 4 bases, there was a span of 4 bases. The length of the CDR3 is 12 residues. Germline V gene data show CDR1 as MNHNS and CDR2 as SASEGT. The CDR3 DNA reads TGTGCCAGCAGTGAATGGTCAGATACGCAGTATTTT. The encoded protein is CASSEWSDTQYF.

The V and J genes are TRBV4-2 and TRBJ2-3; D remains ambiguous. The CDR3 is made up of 14 amino acids. CDR1 is LGHNA, CDR2 YNFKEQ, per germline. Between the trimmed V and J ends, which lost 1 base and 5 bases, there was a span of 10 bases. The CDR3, as DNA: TGTGCCAGCAGCCAAGTCAACGTGGTAGATACGCAGTATTTT. This gives the protein CASSQVNVVDTQYF.

The chain links TRBV6-5 to TRBJ1-5; D is possibly TRBD1 (5 bases). V gave up 6 bases and J gave up 6 bases, with 15 bases separating them. Germline V gene lookup returns CDR1 MNHEY and CDR2 SVGAGI. The CDR3 is 14 amino acids. DNA of the CDR3: TGTGCCAGCAGAGCAACAGGAGAAGCTCAGCCCCAGCATTTT. Residues: CASRATGEAQPQHF.

The chain recombines TRBV5-1 with TRBJ2-1; D perhaps matches TRBD1 (7 bases). Germline CDR1 and CDR2: SGHRS and YFSETQ. CDR3 length: 14 amino acids. The V end was cut by 4 bases, the J end by 4 bases, with 12 bases between. CDR3 coding DNA: TGCGCCAGCAGCCTCCAGGGGGGATACAATGAGCAGTTCTTC. As protein: CASSLQGGYNEQFF. Based on the CDR3 plus reference TRBV5-1 and TRBJ2-1, the full variable domain is KAGVTQTPRYLIKTRGQQVTLSCSPISGHRSVSWYQQTPGQGLQFLFEYFSETQRNKGNFPGRFSGRQFSNSRSEMNVSTLELGDSALYLCASSLQGGYNEQFFGPGTRLTVL.

The chain joins TRBV29-1 to TRBJ2-7, with 7 bases lining up with TRBD1. This CDR3 spans 15 amino acids. Germline loops: CDR1 SQVTM, CDR2 ANQGSEA. J lost 2 bases, V lost 7 bases, and 14 bases had no gene match. The CDR3 protein is CSAWLPGTVTYEQYF. CDR3 in DNA: TGCAGCGCGTGGCTTCCCGGGACAGTCACCTACGAGCAGTACTTC.

V is TRBV29-1 and J is TRBJ1-1, with 9 bases lining up with TRBD1. In germline, CDR1 is SQVTM, CDR2 ANQGSEA. This CDR3 has 13 amino acids. V was pared by 6 bases and J by 4 bases, with 6 bases of the junction left unmatched. CDR3 sequence reads: CSVAGTGFTEAFF. CDR3 nucleotide sequence: TGCAGCGTCGCCGGGACAGGGTTCACTGAAGCTTTCTTT.

This chain joins TRBV19 and TRBJ2-7; 8 bases agree with TRBD1. V lost 6 bases to trimming and J lost 5 bases; unmatched junction nucleotides: 9. The CDR3 sequence is 14 residues long. Germline V gene lookup returns CDR1 LNHDA and CDR2 SQIVND (reference sequence). The CDR3 DNA reads as TGTGCCAGTAGCCCCCGGACAGGGTTTAACGAGCAGTACTTC. It is translated as CASSPRTGFNEQYF.